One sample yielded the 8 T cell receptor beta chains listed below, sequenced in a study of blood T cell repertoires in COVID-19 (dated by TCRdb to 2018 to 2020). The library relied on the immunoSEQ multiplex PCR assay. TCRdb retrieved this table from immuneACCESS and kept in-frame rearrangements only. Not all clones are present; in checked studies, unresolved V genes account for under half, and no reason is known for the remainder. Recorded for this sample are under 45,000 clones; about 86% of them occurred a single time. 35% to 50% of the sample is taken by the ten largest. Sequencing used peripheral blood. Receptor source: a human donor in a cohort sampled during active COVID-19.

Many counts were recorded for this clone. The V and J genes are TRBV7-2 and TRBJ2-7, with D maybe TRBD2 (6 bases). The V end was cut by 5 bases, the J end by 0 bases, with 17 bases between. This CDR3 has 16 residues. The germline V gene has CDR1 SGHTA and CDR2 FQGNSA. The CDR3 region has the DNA TGTGCCAGCAGCCTCGCAGGAGGGGCGAGCTCCTACGAGCAGTACTTC. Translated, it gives CASSLAGGASSYEQYF.

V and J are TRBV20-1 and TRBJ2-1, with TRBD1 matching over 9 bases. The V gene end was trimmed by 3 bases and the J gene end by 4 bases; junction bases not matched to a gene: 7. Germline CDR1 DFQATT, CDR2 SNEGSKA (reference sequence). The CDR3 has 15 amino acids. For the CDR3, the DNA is TGCAGTGCTAGTCCAGGGACAGGGAATTACAATGAGCAGTTCTTC. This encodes CSASPGTGNYNEQFF.

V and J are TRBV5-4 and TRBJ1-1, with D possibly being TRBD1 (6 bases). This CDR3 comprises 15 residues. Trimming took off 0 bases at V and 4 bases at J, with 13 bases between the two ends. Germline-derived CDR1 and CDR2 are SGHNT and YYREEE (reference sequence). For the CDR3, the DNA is TGTGCCAGCAGCTTGGTTCAGGGAGGGGGCACTGAAGCTTTCTTT. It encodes CASSLVQGGGTEAFF.

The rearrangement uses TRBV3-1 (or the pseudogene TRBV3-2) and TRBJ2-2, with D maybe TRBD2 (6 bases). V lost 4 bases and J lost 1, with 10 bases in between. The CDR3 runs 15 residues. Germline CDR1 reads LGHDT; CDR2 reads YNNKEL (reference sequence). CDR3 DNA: TGTGCCAGCAGCCGTTCTAGCGAGAACACCGGGGAGCTGTTTTTT. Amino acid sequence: CASSRSSENTGELFF.

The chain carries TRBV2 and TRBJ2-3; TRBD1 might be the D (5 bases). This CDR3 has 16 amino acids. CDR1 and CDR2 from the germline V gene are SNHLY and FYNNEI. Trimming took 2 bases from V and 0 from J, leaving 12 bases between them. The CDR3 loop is CASSERQTTSTDTQYF. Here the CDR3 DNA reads TGTGCCAGCAGTGAACGACAGACCACTAGCACAGATACGCAGTATTTT.

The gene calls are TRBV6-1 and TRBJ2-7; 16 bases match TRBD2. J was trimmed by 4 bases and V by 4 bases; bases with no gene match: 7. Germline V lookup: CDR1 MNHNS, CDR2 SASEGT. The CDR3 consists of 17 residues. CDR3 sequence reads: CASSVPGLAGGVYEQYV. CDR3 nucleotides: TGTGCCAGCAGTGTTCCGGGACTAGCGGGGGGGGTGTACGAGCAGTACGTC.

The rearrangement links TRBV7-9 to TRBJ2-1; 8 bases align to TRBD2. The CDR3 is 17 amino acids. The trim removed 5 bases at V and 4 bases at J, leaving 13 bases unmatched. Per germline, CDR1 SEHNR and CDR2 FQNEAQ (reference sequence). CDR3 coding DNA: TGTGCCAGCAGCCCCCCGTTCCAGCGGGGGAATTACAATGAGCAGTTCTTC. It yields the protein CASSPPFQRGNYNEQFF.

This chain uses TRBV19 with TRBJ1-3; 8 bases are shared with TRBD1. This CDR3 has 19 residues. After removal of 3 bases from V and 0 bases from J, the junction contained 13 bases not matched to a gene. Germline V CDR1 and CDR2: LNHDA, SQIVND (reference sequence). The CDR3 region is CASSIAWGDRTYSGNTIYF. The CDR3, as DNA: TGTGCCAGTAGTATCGCGTGGGGGGACAGGACCTACTCTGGAAACACCATATATTTT.